The source of this T cell receptor (beta chain) is a study of control samples from healthy donors and cancer patients. Measured with immunoSEQ multiplex PCR; TCRdb has only the in-frame clones, and not every one. The sample includes around 50,000 clones, about 86% seen only once; the top ten take approximately 3%. This CDR3 spans 12 amino acids. CDR1 is MDHEN, CDR2 SYDVKM, per germline. Between the trimmed V and J ends, which lost 6 bases and 7 bases, there was a span of 10 bases. In its sample, this clone was seen once. This clonotype was sampled from a woman aged 45-60 years with lung cancer. This chain joins TRBV28 and TRBJ2-1; no firm D call. What was sequenced was PBMCs. CDR3 sequence: CASSRVRNEQFF. As DNA, the CDR3 is TGTGCCAGCAGCCGGGTCAGGAATGAGCAGTTCTTC.